The 15 T cell receptor beta chains below were found in one sample sequenced in a study of blood T cell repertoires in COVID-19. The protocol was immunoSEQ multiplex PCR, while the TCRdb copy is restricted to in-frame clones and leaves out a portion. The repertoire holds roughly 400,000 clones, with roughly 89% as singletons. The sample comprised PBMCs or T cells enriched from blood (not recorded which). These receptor sequences come from a woman aged 50 to 65 who had recovered from COVID-19.

This clone was seen once. The gene calls are TRBV6-2 or TRBV6-3 and TRBJ1-1; 9 nucleotides agree with TRBD1. CDR1 is MNHEY and CDR2 is SVGEGT in the germline V gene. This CDR3 spans 15 amino acids. Germline trimming cut 1 base from V and 1 base from J; bases unmatched to any gene: 1. The CDR3 spells CASSYWGQGNTEAFF. The CDR3 region has the DNA TGTGCCAGCAGTTACTGGGGACAGGGGAACACTGAAGCTTTCTTT.

Worth noting for this clone: This sample also contains other DNA sequences that code for the same CDR3. V is TRBV18 and J is TRBJ1-3; TRBD1 matches at 8 bases. The CDR3 consists of 14 residues. Germline loops: CDR1 KGHSH, CDR2 LQKENI. V gave up 3 bases and J gave up 2 bases; unmatched junction bases: 0. CDR3 DNA: TGTGCCAGCTCACCGGACAGGGCTGGAAACACCATATATTTT. It yields the protein CASSPDRAGNTIYF. Full variable domain (remainder filled in from reference TRBV18 and TRBJ1-3): NAGVMQNPRHLVRRRGQEARLRCSPMKGHSHVYWYRQLPEEGLKFMVYLQKENIIDESGMPKERFSAEFPKEGPSILRIQQVVRGDSAAYFCASSPDRAGNTIYFGEGSWLTVV.

The rearrangement uses TRBV9 and TRBJ2-5, with 14 bases aligning to TRBD2. Germline values: CDR1 SGDLS, CDR2 YYNGEE. The CDR3 sequence is 16 residues long. After removal of 7 bases from V and 5 bases from J, the junction contained 10 bases not matched to a gene. The CDR3 region has the DNA TGTGCCAGCGGGCCGACTAGCGGGGGGGCGGTGGAGACCCAGTACTTC. Protein: CASGPTSGGAVETQYF.

V usage is TRBV6-1 and J usage is TRBJ2-7, with D tentatively TRBD2 (7 bases). The CDR3 runs to 12 residues. Trimming left V 8 bases short and J 4 bases short, with 12 bases between. Germline assignment: CDR1 MNHNS and CDR2 SASEGT. CDR3: CASGGGAYEQYF. The CDR3, as DNA: TGTGCCAGCGGAGGGGGGGCTTACGAGCAGTACTTC.

The chain carries TRBV5-1 and TRBJ1-2, with a weak D call TRBD1 (6 bases). Germline V gene lookup returns CDR1 SGHRS and CDR2 YFSETQ. The CDR3 is made up of 15 amino acids. V lost 4 bases, J lost 4 bases, and 17 bases lay in between. The CDR3 protein is CASSPLGDRSYGYTF. In nucleotides, the CDR3 is TGCGCCAGCAGCCCACTAGGTGACAGGTCCTATGGCTACACCTTC.

The J gene is TRBJ1-6, the V gene TRBV28; 8 nucleotides line up with TRBD1. This CDR3 spans 15 amino acids. The J segment lost 10 bases and the V segment lost 5 bases, leaving 10 bases of the junction unmatched. CDR1 MDHEN and CDR2 SYDVKM come from the germline V gene. The CDR3 reads CASSTLTGAKSPLHF. CDR3 sequence (DNA): TGTGCCAGCAGTACACTGACAGGGGCTAAATCACCCCTCCACTTT.

The J gene is TRBJ1-4, the V gene TRBV12-3 or TRBV12-4; D remains unclear. CDR3 length equals 13 residues. Trimming cost V 6 bases and J 8 bases, with 13 bases left between them. In DNA form, the CDR3 reads TGTGCCAGCAGCCCTAACAGTGGGGAAAAACTGTTTTTT. It encodes CASSPNSGEKLFF.

Only a few counts were recorded for this clone. This chain connects TRBV19 to TRBJ1-1, with TRBD1 matching over 8 bases. From germline, CDR1 is LNHDA and CDR2 SQIVND (reference sequence). This CDR3 region has 13 residues. The V and J ends lost 10 bases and 4 bases, in that order; junction bases with no gene match: 8. The CDR3 nucleotides are TGTGCCACCAAAACAGGGGGTGTCACTGAAGCTTTCTTT. Amino acid sequence: CATKTGGVTEAFF.

The V and J genes are TRBV2 and TRBJ2-2; tentative D call: TRBD2 (5 bases). CDR3 size: 15 residues. The V gene lost 4 bases and the J gene lost 0 bases, with 9 bases spanning the gap. CDR1 SNHLY and CDR2 FYNNEI come from the germline V gene. The CDR3 bases are TGTGCCAGCAGTGTCCGGGAAGCGAACACCGGGGAGCTGTTTTTT. Translation gives CASSVREANTGELFF.

The chain uses TRBV7-2 and TRBJ2-2; 16 bases line up with TRBD2. Per the germline V gene, CDR1 is SGHTA and CDR2 is FQGNSA. The CDR3 is made up of 18 amino acids. Unmatched junction bases numbered 8, after V lost 5 bases and J lost 5 bases. The CDR3 region has the DNA TGTGCCAGCAGCATGGGACTAGCGGGGGGGCGGTGGACCGGGGAGCTGTTTTTT. This translates into CASSMGLAGGRWTGELFF.

V gene TRBV6-1 combines with J gene TRBJ2-7; 7 bases are shared with TRBD2. The V gene's germline CDR1 is MNHNS and CDR2 SASEGT. The CDR3 extends over 15 amino acids. The V and J ends lost 3 bases and 3 bases, in that order; junction bases with no gene match: 8. CDR3 in amino acids: CASSETDGTNYEQYF. In DNA, the CDR3 is TGTGCCAGCAGTGAGACTGACGGGACTAACTACGAGCAGTACTTC.

V is TRBV27 and J is TRBJ1-1; D not resolved. The length of the CDR3 is 14 residues. Trimming cost V 9 bases and J 1 base, with 15 bases left between them. The germline CDR1 and CDR2 sequences are MNHEY and SMNVEV (reference sequence). The CDR3 bases are TGTGCCAGTAGATCCCCGGGGTGGAACACTGAAGCTTTCTTT. It specifies CASRSPGWNTEAFF.

The V call is TRBV4-1, the J call TRBJ2-5; TRBD2 matches at 10 bases. The CDR3 runs to 15 residues. Germline V gene sequence: CDR1 MGHRA, CDR2 YSYEKL. After removal of 3 bases from V and 3 bases from J, the junction contained 4 bases not matched to a gene. The CDR3: CASSHRAGGEETQYF. As DNA, the CDR3 is TGCGCCAGCAGCCACCGAGCGGGGGGGGAAGAGACCCAGTACTTC.

This clone was seen only once. The gene calls are TRBV7-9 and TRBJ1-1, with D hard to call. V was trimmed by 4 bases and J by 3 bases, leaving 9 bases between them. Germline CDR1 reads SEHNR; CDR2 reads FQNEAQ (reference sequence). The CDR3 sequence is 13 residues long. The CDR3 coding sequence is TGTGCCAGCAGCTCCCATCAGGACACTGAAGCTTTCTTT. It translates to CASSSHQDTEAFF.

The chain couples TRBV2 to TRBJ1-1; the D gene is possibly TRBD1 (6 bases). CDR3 size: 14 residues. Looked up from germline, CDR1 is SNHLY and CDR2 is FYNNEI. V lost 5 bases and J lost 1, with 11 bases in between. CDR3 protein: CASSIEQGNTEAFF. CDR3 DNA sequence: TGTGCCAGCAGTATAGAACAGGGGAACACTGAAGCTTTCTTT.